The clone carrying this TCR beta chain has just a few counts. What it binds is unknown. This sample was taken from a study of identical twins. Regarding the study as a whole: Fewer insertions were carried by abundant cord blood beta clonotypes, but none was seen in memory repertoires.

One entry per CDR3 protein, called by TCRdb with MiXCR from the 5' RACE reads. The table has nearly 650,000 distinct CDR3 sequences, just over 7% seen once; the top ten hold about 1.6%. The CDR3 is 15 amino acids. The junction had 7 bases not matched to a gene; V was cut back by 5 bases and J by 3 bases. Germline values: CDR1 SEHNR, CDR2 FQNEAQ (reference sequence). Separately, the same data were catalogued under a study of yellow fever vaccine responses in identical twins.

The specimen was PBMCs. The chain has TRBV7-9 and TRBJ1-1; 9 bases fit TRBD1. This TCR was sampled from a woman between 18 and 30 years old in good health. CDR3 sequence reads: CASSPDRGKDTEAFF. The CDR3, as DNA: TGTGCCAGCAGCCCGGACAGGGGAAAAGACACTGAAGCTTTCTTT. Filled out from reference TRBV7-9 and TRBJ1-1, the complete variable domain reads DTGVSQNPRHKITKRGQNVTFRCDPISEHNRLYWYRQTLGQGPEFLTYFQNEAQLEKSRLLSDRFSAERPKGSFSTLEIQRTEQGDSAMYLCASSPDRGKDTEAFFGQGTRLTVV.